This TCR beta chain was recovered during a study of Ad26.COV2.S vaccination and SARS-CoV-2 variants. Study context: The Ad26.COV2.S arm of the COV1001 trial was where the donor was placed. Ad26.COV2.S was injected intramuscularly once or twice, 56 days apart.

The treatment denotes: 15 to 20 received Ad26.COV2.S at low or high dose, single or two shots; roughly 5 received placebo; per-sample allocation not given. The samples were gathered on day 63 after the first injection of vaccine or placebo. An Ad26 vector was used to express Wuhan-strain SARS-CoV-2 spike as the vaccine. The table came from immunoSEQ multiplex PCR; TCRdb's copy has only in-frame clones and leaves some out. Here the sample spans 350,000 to 500,000 clones, around nine tenths being singletons. On this clone itself: Its antigen is currently unknown.

Germline CDR1 reads MGHRA; CDR2 reads YSYEKL. V shed 3 bases and J shed 4 bases, with 17 bases lying between them. CDR3 length: 16 residues. The study, taken as a whole, reports: Marked by substantial breadth, spike-specific CD8+ and CD4+ T cell responses were reportedly seen after vaccination.

This chain joins TRBV4-1 and TRBJ2-3; a weak D match, TRBD2 (5 bases). This sample comprised peripheral blood, obtained in a trial of Ad26.COV2.S vaccine versus placebo. The receptor comes from a person between 18 and 59 years old who received the Ad26.COV2.S COVID-19 vaccine or a placebo. CDR3 loop: CASSQHKAGSADTQYF. The DNA for the CDR3 is TGCGCCAGCAGCCAGCATAAGGCGGGTAGCGCAGATACGCAGTATTTT.